The 2 T cell receptor beta chains in this list originate from one sample, sequenced in a study of T-cell reconstitution after alpha-beta-depleted transplantation in children. Using unique molecular identifiers, the investigators prepared the TCRbeta library. MiXCR, applied by TCRdb to the PCR reads, yields one record per CDR3 protein. The sample records about 360,000 distinct CDR3 sequences, approximately 12% being singletons. Sequencing was performed on PBMCs, taken from the stem cell graft. The receptors come from a human donor who donated a stem cell graft to a child with Fanconi anemia.

V gene TRBV11-2 combines with J gene TRBJ2-2; a weak D match, TRBD2 (7 bases). Germline CDR1 reads SGHAT; CDR2 reads FQNNGV. The CDR3 length is 17 residues. The V end was cut by 4 bases, the J end by 0 bases, with 15 bases between. DNA of the CDR3: TGTGCCAGCAGCTCCCCGAGGGGGGGGGCGAACACCGGGGAGCTGTTTTTT. Residues: CASSSPRGGANTGELFF.

For the CDR3, the DNA is TGTGCCAGCACATACGGACAGGCCTATGGCTACACCTTC. Its protein product is CASTYGQAYGYTF. The chain is built from TRBV6-2 or TRBV6-3 and TRBJ1-2; 7 nucleotides align to TRBD1. V lost 7 bases and J lost 4; bases outside the gene matches: 6. This CDR3 has 13 residues. Germline lookup yields CDR1 MNHEY and CDR2 SVGEGT.